This entry lists 14 T cell receptor beta chains sequenced from one sample in a study of T cells expressing NK-cell markers. TCRdb reprocessed the 5' RACE reads and keeps a single row for each CDR3 protein, giving no DNA. The sample holds a few hundred thousand distinct CDR3 sequences. The sequenced sample was blood T cells: a sorted CD56 or NKG2C T cell subset, CD4+ or CD8+ T cells, or bulk PBMC T cells (not recorded which). The receptors here all came from a woman in her fifties or sixties in good health.

The chain joins TRBV5-1 to TRBJ1-1; the TCRdb D gene call, TRBD1, has no DNA to confirm it. Per germline, CDR1 SGHRS and CDR2 YFSETQ. The CDR3 totals 14 residues. The CDR3 loop reads CASSLGQRNTEAFF.

This sequence joins TRBV5-1 and TRBJ2-5; no DNA is available, so the TRBD1 call from TCRdb remains unchecked. Germline loops: CDR1 SGHRS, CDR2 YFSETQ. The CDR3 consists of 19 residues. The CDR3 sequence: CASSSYRPGTGGHQETQYF.

This rearrangement joins TRBV28 to TRBJ1-2; TCRdb calls TRBD1, which cannot be checked without DNA. Germline CDR1 is MDHEN and CDR2 is SYDVKM. The CDR3 has 15 amino acids. CDR3 region: CASSFEDRDYGGYTF.

The CDR3 spells CASSLRAGIYTSTDTQYF. This chain uses TRBV5-6 with TRBJ2-3; TCRdb names TRBD2, which stays unverified in the absence of DNA. The CDR3 contains 18 residues. The germline V gene has CDR1 SGHDT and CDR2 YYEEEE.

The chain is built from TRBV20-1 and TRBJ2-1; TCRdb picks TRBD1, but there is no DNA to check that call. The germline CDR1 and CDR2 sequences are DFQATT and SNEGSKA (reference sequence). The CDR3 is 14 amino acids. The CDR3 spells CSATDSGTRNEQFF.

This chain joins TRBV7-3 and TRBJ2-1; without DNA, the TCRdb call of TRBD2 cannot be checked. This CDR3 spans 19 amino acids. CDR1 SGHTA and CDR2 FQGTGA come from the germline V gene. This chain's CDR3 is CASSRKATSGSVTYNEQFF.

This chain connects TRBV3-1 to TRBJ2-1. The CDR3 loop spans 14 amino acids. The germline CDR1 and CDR2 sequences are LGHDT and YNNKEL (reference sequence). CDR3 sequence: CASSQEAFGNEQFF.

The gene calls are TRBV28 and TRBJ1-5. The CDR3 loop spans 12 amino acids. Germline values: CDR1 MDHEN, CDR2 SYDVKM. CDR3 sequence reads: CASSATNQPQHF.

The chain couples TRBV11-2 to TRBJ2-2; TCRdb returns TRBD2, unconfirmable since there is no DNA. The CDR3 is 20 residues long. Looked up from germline, CDR1 is SGHAT and CDR2 is FQNNGV. This CDR3 reads CASSSPPGTSGRGYTGELFF.

The chain is built from TRBV5-1 and TRBJ1-1. The germline V gene encodes CDR1 SGHRS and CDR2 YFSETQ. This CDR3 is 16 amino acids long. CDR3 in amino acids: CASSLGGIVVNTEAFF.

The chain is built from TRBV11-2 and TRBJ1-5; TCRdb's D gene call, TRBD1, goes unchecked for lack of DNA. Germline V lookup: CDR1 SGHAT, CDR2 FQNNGV. The CDR3 totals 12 residues. The CDR3: CASGQGDQPQHF. Drawing the rest from reference TRBV11-2 and TRBJ1-5, the complete variable domain is EAGVAQSPRYKIIEKRQSVAFWCNPISGHATLYWYQQILGQGPKLLIQFQNNGVVDDSQLPKDRFSAERLKGVDSTLKIQPAKLEDSAVYLCASGQGDQPQHFGDGTRLSIL.

This sequence joins TRBV6-1 and TRBJ2-3. Per germline, CDR1 MNHNS and CDR2 SASEGT. This CDR3 spans 15 amino acids. The CDR3 reads CASSEGDYSTDTQYF.

The V call is TRBV6-2 or TRBV6-3, the J call TRBJ2-3; TCRdb's D gene call, TRBD1, goes unchecked for lack of DNA. Germline CDR1 reads MNHEY; CDR2 reads SVGEGT. The CDR3 loop spans 12 amino acids. CDR3 in amino acids: CASSNRANTQYF.

The chain uses TRBV12-3 or TRBV12-4 and TRBJ2-1; there is no DNA to check the TCRdb D call of TRBD1. The CDR3 has 13 amino acids. CDR3 residues: CASRMDARPAQFF.